The rows below give T cell receptor beta chains drawn from one sample of a study of blood T cells in healthy people across ages. MiXCR was run by TCRdb on the 5' RACE reads, yielding one entry per CDR3 protein. This sample has about 770,000 distinct CDR3 sequences, with under 55% found just once. The sample consisted of blood. The receptors here all came from a man aged 55 to 69 in good health. Each CDR3 is given with its conserved first and last residue. Each record gives: D gene, V gene, CDR3 protein. A D gene is named only where the DNA matches it firmly.

>.|TRBV6-6
CASSYSPGGSNQPQHF
>.|TRBV4-3
CASSQGGMNTEAFF
>.|TRBV2
CASSKTNYGYTF
>TRBD1|TRBV12-3/TRBV12-4
CASSLTGTGSAEQYF
>.|TRBV3-1
CACTSTSTDRYIQYF
>.|TRBV9
CASSPQYRENEQYF
>TRBD1|TRBV13
CASSPYRGLNLNTEAFF
>TRBD2|TRBV7-2
CASSSPGTSGGFEQFF
>.|TRBV3-1
CASSLRTGTEAFF
>.|TRBV6-6
CASSLNRPGVGTEAFF
>.|TRBV27
CASSLNHQGRYSPLHF
>.|TRBV5-5
CASSPLGGLNTGELFF
>.|TRBV21-1
CASGTALGYEQYF
>.|TRBV10-3
CAISEGDGYYNEQFF
>TRBD1|TRBV24-1
CATSDNRDRETQYF
>.|TRBV7-2
CASSLDQRDTQYF
>.|TRBV14
CASSRTRSYEQYF
>TRBD1|TRBV10-3
CAISAPSTGGTPSPLHF
>TRBD1|TRBV6-1
CASSDPTGGAYGYTF
>.|TRBV12-3/TRBV12-4
CASSLARAIPYF
>TRBD1|TRBV9
CASSPRTGVSADTQYF
>TRBD1|TRBV7-3
CASSSTGQGYETQYF
>.|TRBV29-1
CSVEKTAVSNEQYF
>.|TRBV29-1
CSAKREPLGEKLFF
>.|TRBV2
CASQISGLNTEAFF
>.|TRBV20-1
CSARASRVDEQYF
>.|TRBV7-9
CASGNTEASF
>.|TRBV9
CASSASGSGGTEAFF